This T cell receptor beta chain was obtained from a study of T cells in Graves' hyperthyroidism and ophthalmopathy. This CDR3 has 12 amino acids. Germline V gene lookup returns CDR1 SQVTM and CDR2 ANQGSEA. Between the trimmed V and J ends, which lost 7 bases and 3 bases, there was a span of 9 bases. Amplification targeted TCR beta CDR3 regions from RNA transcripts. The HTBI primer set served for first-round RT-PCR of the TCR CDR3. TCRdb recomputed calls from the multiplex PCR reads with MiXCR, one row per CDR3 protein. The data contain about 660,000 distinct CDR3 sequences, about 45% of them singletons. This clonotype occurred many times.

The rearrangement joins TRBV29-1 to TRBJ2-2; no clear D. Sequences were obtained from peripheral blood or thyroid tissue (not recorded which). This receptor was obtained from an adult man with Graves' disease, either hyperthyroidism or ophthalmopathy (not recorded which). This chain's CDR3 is CSAWLDTGELFF. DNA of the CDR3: TGCAGCGCTTGGCTGGACACCGGGGAGCTGTTTTTT.